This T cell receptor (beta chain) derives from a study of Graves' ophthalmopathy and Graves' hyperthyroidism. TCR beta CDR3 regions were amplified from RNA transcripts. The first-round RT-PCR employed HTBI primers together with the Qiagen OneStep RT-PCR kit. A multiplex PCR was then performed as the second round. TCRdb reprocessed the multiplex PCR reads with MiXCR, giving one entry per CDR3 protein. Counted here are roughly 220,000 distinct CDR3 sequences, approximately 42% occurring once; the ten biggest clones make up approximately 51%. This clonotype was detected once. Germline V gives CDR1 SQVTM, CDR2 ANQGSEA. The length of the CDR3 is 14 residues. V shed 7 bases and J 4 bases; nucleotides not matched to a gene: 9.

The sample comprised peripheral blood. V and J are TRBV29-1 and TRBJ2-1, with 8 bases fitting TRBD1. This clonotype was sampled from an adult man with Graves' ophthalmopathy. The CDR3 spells CSAEGWTGYNEQFF. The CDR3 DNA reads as TGCAGCGCAGAAGGGTGGACAGGGTACAATGAGCAGTTCTTC.